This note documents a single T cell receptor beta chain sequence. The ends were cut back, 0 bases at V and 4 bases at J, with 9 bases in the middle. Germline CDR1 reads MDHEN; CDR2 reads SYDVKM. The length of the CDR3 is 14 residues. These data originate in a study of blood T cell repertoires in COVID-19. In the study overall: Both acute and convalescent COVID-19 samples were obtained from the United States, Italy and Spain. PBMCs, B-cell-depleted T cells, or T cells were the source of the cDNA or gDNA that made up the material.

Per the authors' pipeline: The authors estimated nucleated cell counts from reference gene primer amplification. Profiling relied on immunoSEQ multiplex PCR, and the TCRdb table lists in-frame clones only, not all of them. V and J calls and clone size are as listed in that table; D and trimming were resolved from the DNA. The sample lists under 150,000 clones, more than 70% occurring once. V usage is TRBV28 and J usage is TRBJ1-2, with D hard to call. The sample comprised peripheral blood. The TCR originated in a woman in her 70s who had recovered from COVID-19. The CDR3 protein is CASSLWSEGYGYTF. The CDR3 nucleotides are TGTGCCAGCAGTTTATGGTCGGAGGGCTATGGCTACACCTTC.